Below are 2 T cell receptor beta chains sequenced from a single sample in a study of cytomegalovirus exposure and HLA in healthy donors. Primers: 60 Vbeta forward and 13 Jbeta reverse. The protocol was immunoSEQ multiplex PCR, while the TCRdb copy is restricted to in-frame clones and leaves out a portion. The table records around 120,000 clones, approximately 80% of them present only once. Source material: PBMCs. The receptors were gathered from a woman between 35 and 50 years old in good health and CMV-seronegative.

The DNA of the CDR3 is TGTGCCAGCAGTTACTACAGGGGCCTCTATGGCTACACCTTC. It specifies CASSYYRGLYGYTF. V is TRBV6-5 and J is TRBJ1-2, with 7 bases fitting TRBD1. Germline V gene data show CDR1 as MNHEY and CDR2 as SVGAGI. The J segment lost 4 bases and the V segment lost 1 base, leaving 3 bases of the junction unmatched. The CDR3 totals 14 residues.

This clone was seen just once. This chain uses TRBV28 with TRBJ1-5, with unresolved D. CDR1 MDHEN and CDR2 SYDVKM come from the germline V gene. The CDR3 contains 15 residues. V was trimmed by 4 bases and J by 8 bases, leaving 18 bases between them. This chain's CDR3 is CASSSLRAGSKPQHF. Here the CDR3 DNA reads TGTGCCAGCAGTTCCCTGAGGGCAGGCTCTAAGCCCCAGCATTTT.